This T cell receptor (beta chain) came from a study of cytomegalovirus exposure and HLA in healthy donors. Points from the study as a whole: Later analysis suggested links between common viral pathogens and several top significant clusters. Researchers reported in a later analysis that a missense DCLRE1C variant was tied to TCR beta V- and J-gene trimming. Based on reports, TCR beta sequences accurately predicted HLA-A and HLA-B alleles for most subjects.

Concerning this clone itself: Its antigen is not known.

Per the germline V gene, CDR1 is MDHEN and CDR2 is SYDVKM. V was pared by 3 bases and J by 4 bases, with 9 bases between. The CDR3 is 14 amino acids. PCR employed 60 Vbeta and 13 Jbeta primers. The method was immunoSEQ multiplex PCR; TCRdb's version includes in-frame clones alone and lacks a portion of them. The top ten hold over 9% of the sample, which has more than 100,000 clones, roughly three quarters seen once. The clonotype comes from a woman aged 18-29 years in good health and CMV-seropositive. The chain couples TRBV28 to TRBJ1-4; D gene unclear. Sequencing input: PBMCs. The CDR3 spells CASSLNSHNEKLFF. CDR3 DNA: TGTGCCAGCAGTTTGAACAGTCATAATGAAAAACTGTTTTTT.